This is a list of T cell receptor beta chains from one sample in a study of long-term antiretroviral therapy in people with HIV. Libraries were prepared by immunoSEQ multiplex PCR; TCRdb keeps only in-frame clonotypes and omits some of them. The data hold 14,000 or so clones, with approximately 88% observed a single time. This sample comprised unsorted PBMCs, obtained 6.2 years after starting antiretroviral therapy. All receptors come from a man aged 35-49 years with HIV. CDR3s include the opening cysteine and the closing phenylalanine or tryptophan. D genes are given only for firm matches. Clone size appears in some rows only: once, few, many, or a class for an expanded clone.

>TRBJ1-2|TRBV11-2|-|-
TGTGCCAGCAGCTTAGGTGTAGGGATCGGCTATGGCTACACCTTC
CASSLGVGIGYGYTF
>TRBJ2-3|TRBV9|-|-
TGTGCCAGCAGCGTTGGCGCTATAACAGTAACAGATACGCAGTATTTT
CASSVGAITVTDTQYF
>TRBJ2-7|TRBV19|-|-
TGTGCCAGTAGTCTACAACCCGGGGAACTCTACGAGCAGTACTTC
CASSLQPGELYEQYF
>TRBJ2-1|TRBV29-1|-|-
TGCAGCGTTTCTACGGGTGAGCAGTTCTTC
CSVSTGEQFF
>TRBJ2-3|TRBV19|-|TRBD2
TGTGCCAGTAGTATCACCCCCACTAGCGGGAGGGCCCAAGGAGATACGCAGTATTTT
CASSITPTSGRAQGDTQYF
>TRBJ2-7|TRBV11-3|-|-
TGTGCCAGCAGCTTAGGGGGATCCTACGAGCAGTACTTC
CASSLGGSYEQYF
>TRBJ2-3|TRBV7-2|-|TRBD2
TGTGCCAGCAGCTCCGGACTAGCGGGGGGGCGCACAGATACGCAGTATTTT
CASSSGLAGGRTDTQYF
>TRBJ2-1|TRBV19|-|TRBD2
TGTGCCACCAAAGCGGGAGGGCCCTACAATGAGCAGTTCTTC
CATKAGGPYNEQFF
>TRBJ1-4|TRBV9|-|-
TGTGCCAGCAGCCCTGGCGGCGCCCTGGGGGAAAAACTGTTTTTT
CASSPGGALGEKLFF
>TRBJ2-7|TRBV7-8|-|-
TGTGCCAGCAGCCTACGTTTCGGCATCGGGTACTTC
CASSLRFGIGYF
>TRBJ1-5|TRBV5-1|once|-
TGCGCCAGCAGCTTAGGGGGAGGACAGCCCCAGCATTTT
CASSLGGGQPQHF
>TRBJ2-7|TRBV11-2|-|-
TGTGCCAGCAGCTTAGAATTTAGGGAGCAGTACTTC
CASSLEFREQYF